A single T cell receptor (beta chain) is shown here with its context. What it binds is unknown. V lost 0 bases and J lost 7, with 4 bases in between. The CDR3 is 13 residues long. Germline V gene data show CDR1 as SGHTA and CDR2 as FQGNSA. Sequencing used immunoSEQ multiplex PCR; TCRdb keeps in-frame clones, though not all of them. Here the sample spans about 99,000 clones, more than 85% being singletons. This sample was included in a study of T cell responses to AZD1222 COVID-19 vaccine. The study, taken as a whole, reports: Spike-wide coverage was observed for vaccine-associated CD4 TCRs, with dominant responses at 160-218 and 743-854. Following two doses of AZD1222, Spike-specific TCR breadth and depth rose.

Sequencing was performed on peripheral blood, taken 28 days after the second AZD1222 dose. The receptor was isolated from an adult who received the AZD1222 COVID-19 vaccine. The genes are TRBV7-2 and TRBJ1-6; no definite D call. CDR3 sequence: CASSLAGNSPLHF. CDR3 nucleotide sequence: TGTGCCAGCAGCTTAGCGGGGAATTCACCCCTCCACTTT. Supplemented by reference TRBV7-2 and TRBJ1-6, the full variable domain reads GAGVSQSPSNKVTEKGKDVELRCDPISGHTALYWYRQSLGQGLEFLIYFQGNSAPDKSGLPSDRFSAERTGGSVSTLTIQRTQQEDSAVYLCASSLAGNSPLHFGNGTRLTVT.